The rows below give T cell receptor beta chains drawn from one sample of a study of blood T cell repertoires in COVID-19. Sequencing used immunoSEQ multiplex PCR; TCRdb keeps in-frame clones, though not all of them. The data show 300,000 or so clones, 80% to 90% seen once. Sequencing used peripheral blood. The receptors were gathered from a young man who had recovered from COVID-19. Both conserved end residues are trimmed from each CDR3. A D gene is named only where the DNA matches it firmly. Not all rows give a size; the values are once, few, many and, for expanded clones, a class.

d_call,j_call,v_call,clone_size,cdr3_aa
-,TRBJ2-1,TRBV7-2,-,ASRPLIAAVSSYNEQF
-,TRBJ1-5,TRBV9,-,ASSVHGGRSNQPQH
TRBD2,TRBJ2-7,TRBV4-1,-,ASSHERGGLYEQY
-,TRBJ1-5,TRBV10-3,-,AIGGADSNQPQH
-,TRBJ2-1,TRBV7-2,-,ASSPGSYNEQF
-,TRBJ2-7,TRBV28,-,ASTTGRYEQY
TRBD1,TRBJ1-2,TRBV7-9,-,ASSGDRDNYGYT
-,TRBJ1-1,TRBV15,-,ATKTMGNMNTEAF
TRBD1,TRBJ1-1,TRBV6-5,-,ASIPTGAAEAF
-,TRBJ2-5,TRBV15,-,ATSRGGGETQY
TRBD1,TRBJ1-1,TRBV6-5,few,ASKKGQTNTEAF
-,TRBJ2-7,TRBV7-2,-,ASSLEPSGAYEQY
TRBD1,TRBJ1-1,TRBV9,few,ASRGQGTEAF
-,TRBJ2-2,TRBV6-1,-,ASSEAHAGELF
TRBD2,TRBJ2-3,TRBV3-1/TRBV3-2,once,ASTLGLAGGPGSTQY
TRBD1,TRBJ1-1,TRBV7-6,once,ASRNTGGGGEAF
-,TRBJ1-6,TRBV6-6,-,ASSPQEESPLH
TRBD1,TRBJ1-2,TRBV9,-,ASSFLGQGARGYT
-,TRBJ2-3,TRBV9,-,ASSVGQGSRTDTQY
-,TRBJ1-3,TRBV4-1,-,ASRQQVTVSGNTIY
-,TRBJ2-7,TRBV6-5,-,ASSGGQIVYEQY
TRBD2,TRBJ2-2,TRBV7-2,-,ASSSGLAGGSGELF
TRBD1,TRBJ1-3,TRBV5-1,-,ASSLQDRSSGNTIY
-,TRBJ1-4,TRBV19,-,ASSMRVTEKLF
TRBD1,TRBJ1-2,TRBV5-1,once,ASRRGANGDYGYT
-,TRBJ1-5,TRBV19,-,ASSRREGGNQPQH
-,TRBJ1-5,TRBV5-6,few,ASSLQGIYQPQH
-,TRBJ2-3,TRBV19,-,ASSSSGDTQY
TRBD1,TRBJ1-1,TRBV7-9,-,ASSLARSRERGPEAF
TRBD1,TRBJ1-5,TRBV15,-,ATSRNRGNQPQH
TRBD1,TRBJ1-1,TRBV3-1/TRBV3-2,-,ASSSTGGAAEAF
-,TRBJ2-2,TRBV10-1,-,ASKEGMAGELF
-,TRBJ1-1,TRBV4-2,once,ASSQPVNTEAF
TRBD2,TRBJ2-1,TRBV7-2,-,ASSGTSGVSYNEQF
TRBD1,TRBJ1-5,TRBV7-2,-,ASSSGGTGSQPQH
-,TRBJ1-1,TRBV13,-,ATNREMNTEAF
-,TRBJ1-2,TRBV28,-,ASSLYPGDGYT
TRBD1,TRBJ1-1,TRBV5-1,once,ASSRTGIGPNTEAF
-,TRBJ1-1,TRBV11-1,-,ASSLTDVTEAF
TRBD1,TRBJ2-5,TRBV2,-,AIPPGQGQETQY
TRBD2,TRBJ2-3,TRBV5-1,-,ASSPPGLAGGPSTDTQY
TRBD1,TRBJ2-4,TRBV5-4,-,ASSFRDSAAKNIQY
-,TRBJ2-2,TRBV9,-,ASGRNGELF
TRBD1,TRBJ1-1,TRBV7-9,once,ASSELAGGTEAF
-,TRBJ2-7,TRBV4-3,-,ASSPSDRTYEQY
-,TRBJ2-1,TRBV19,-,ASSGDSPSSYNEQF
TRBD2,TRBJ2-7,TRBV6-4,-,QGLAGTYEQY
TRBD2,TRBJ2-1,TRBV14,-,ASSQYNSGSSYNEQF
-,TRBJ1-3,TRBV4-1,few,ASSQDLTSSGNTIY
-,TRBJ2-2,TRBV6-5,-,ASSYSIGETGELF
-,TRBJ2-7,TRBV7-9,-,ASSPDTPSYEQY
TRBD1,TRBJ2-7,TRBV5-8,-,ASSLGQGAYEQY
-,TRBJ1-1,TRBV3-1/TRBV3-2,few,ASSQQGGTEAF